This is a list of T cell receptor beta chains from one sample in a study of T cell responses to AZD1222 COVID-19 vaccine. Measured with immunoSEQ multiplex PCR; TCRdb has only the in-frame clones, and not every one. The table lists 120,000 to 150,000 clones, 75% to 90% of them singletons. Sequenced material: peripheral blood, taken 28 days after the second AZD1222 dose. These receptors came from an adult who received the AZD1222 COVID-19 vaccine. Both conserved end residues are part of each CDR3. The order of the fields is D gene, V gene, J gene, clone size, CDR3 protein, CDR3 DNA. D genes are given only for firm matches. Clone sizes are given selectively: once, few, many, or a class where the clone is expanded.

TRBD2	TRBV5-4	TRBJ2-3	-	CASSLGLAGGTDTQYF	TGTGCCAGCAGCTTGGGACTAGCGGGGGGCACAGATACGCAGTATTTT
-	TRBV19	TRBJ1-1	-	CASSMSAGGEAFF	TGTGCCAGTAGTATGTCGGCAGGTGGTGAAGCTTTCTTT
-	TRBV10-3	TRBJ1-5	-	CAIRAEGGNQPQHF	TGTGCCATCAGGGCCGAGGGGGGCAATCAGCCCCAGCATTTT
TRBD2	TRBV5-6	TRBJ2-5	-	CASSLDRTSGQETQYF	TGTGCCAGCAGCTTGGATAGGACTAGCGGTCAGGAGACCCAGTACTTC
-	TRBV9	TRBJ1-2	-	CASSEGGGPYGYTF	TGTGCCAGCAGCGAGGGTGGGGGGCCCTATGGCTACACCTTC
-	TRBV9	TRBJ1-2	-	CASSPMGWGRYGYTF	TGTGCCAGCAGCCCGATGGGGTGGGGACGCTATGGCTACACCTTC
TRBD2	TRBV6-2/TRBV6-3	TRBJ2-1	-	CASSSRTGTSGPEQFF	TGTGCCAGCAGTTCCAGAACCGGGACTAGCGGGCCTGAGCAGTTCTTC
TRBD1	TRBV18	TRBJ1-4	-	CASSSRQGAGEKLFF	TGTGCCAGCTCAAGCCGACAGGGGGCTGGAGAAAAACTGTTTTTT
-	TRBV7-9	TRBJ1-3	-	CASSLRESYSGNTIYF	TGTGCCAGCAGCCTCCGCGAGTCCTACTCTGGAAACACCATATATTTT
-	TRBV2	TRBJ1-3	once	CASRRQAVPGNTIYF	TGTGCCAGCAGAAGACAGGCAGTTCCTGGAAACACCATATATTTT
-	TRBV3-1/TRBV3-2	TRBJ1-2	-	CASSQDTNTGYTF	TGTGCCAGCAGCCAAGATACGAATACTGGCTACACCTTC
TRBD1	TRBV29-1	TRBJ1-2	once	CSVGLGQVGADYTF	TGCAGCGTTGGGCTGGGACAGGTTGGGGCGGACTACACCTTC
-	TRBV5-5	TRBJ1-5	once	CASSLRVQGDQPQHF	TGTGCCAGCAGCTTGAGGGTGCAGGGAGATCAGCCCCAGCATTTT
-	TRBV27	TRBJ1-1	once	CASSSRVGTEAFF	TGTGCCAGCAGCTCCAGGGTGGGCACTGAAGCTTTCTTT
-	TRBV30	TRBJ1-5	-	CAWSPPLGAGNQPQHF	TGTGCCTGGAGTCCCCCCCTCGGGGCAGGCAATCAGCCCCAGCATTTT
-	TRBV29-1	TRBJ2-3	-	CSVDAGLKRRTDTQYF	TGCAGCGTTGATGCGGGACTTAAACGGAGAACAGATACGCAGTATTTT
TRBD1	TRBV7-3	TRBJ2-5	-	CASSSTTGTGSETQYF	TGTGCCAGCAGCTCAACGACCGGGACAGGGTCTGAGACCCAGTACTTC
TRBD1	TRBV30	TRBJ2-2	-	CAWSTGQGITGELFF	TGTGCCTGGAGCACGGGACAGGGAATCACCGGGGAGCTGTTTTTT
-	TRBV19	TRBJ1-5	-	CASSVDTNSNQPQHF	TGTGCCAGTAGTGTGGACACCAATAGCAATCAGCCCCAGCATTTT
-	TRBV15	TRBJ2-1	-	CATSRGLYTSSYNEQFF	TGTGCCACCAGCAGAGGACTCTACACGAGCTCCTACAATGAGCAGTTCTTC
-	TRBV27	TRBJ2-2	-	CASSRPAFWGDTGELFF	TGTGCCAGCAGTCGACCCGCCTTTTGGGGGGACACCGGGGAGCTGTTTTTT
-	TRBV30	TRBJ2-7	-	CAWSVQANYEQYF	TGTGCCTGGAGTGTACAGGCAAATTACGAGCAGTACTTC
-	TRBV15	TRBJ1-4	-	CATSRDGTNEKLFF	TGTGCCACCAGCAGAGATGGAACTAATGAAAAACTGTTTTTT
TRBD1	TRBV9	TRBJ1-2	-	CASSTSGTGYGLGGYTF	TGTGCCAGCAGCACCTCCGGGACAGGGTATGGCTTGGGAGGCTACACCTTC
TRBD1	TRBV7-2	TRBJ1-1	-	CASSLDRARNTEAFF	TGTGCCAGCAGCCTGGACAGGGCTCGGAACACTGAAGCTTTCTTT
TRBD2	TRBV7-8	TRBJ2-1	-	CASSLGSGRAISEQFF	TGTGCCAGCAGCTTAGGGAGCGGGAGGGCTATTTCTGAGCAGTTCTTC
-	TRBV5-5	TRBJ1-5	-	CASSLGGYSNQPQHF	TGTGCCAGCAGCTTAGGGGGATATAGCAATCAGCCCCAGCATTTT
-	TRBV9	TRBJ1-3	-	CASSVEGAGNTIYF	TGTGCCAGCAGCGTAGAAGGGGCTGGAAACACCATATATTTT
TRBD1	TRBV19	TRBJ1-2	-	CASSNAGTGYGYTF	TGTGCCAGTAGTAACGCCGGGACAGGATATGGCTACACCTTC
TRBD1	TRBV18	TRBJ1-3	-	CASSSTGQSGNTIYF	TGTGCCAGCTCATCGACGGGACAGTCTGGAAACACCATATATTTT
-	TRBV28	TRBJ1-1	-	CASKGSLNTEAFF	TGTGCCAGCAAGGGCAGCCTGAACACTGAAGCTTTCTTT
-	TRBV4-3	TRBJ1-6	-	CASSQVPGPNSPLHF	TGCGCCAGCAGCCAAGTTCCAGGGCCTAATTCACCCCTCCACTTT
-	TRBV5-8	TRBJ1-1	few	CASSGGTNMDTEAFF	TGTGCCAGCAGCGGGGGCACTAACATGGACACTGAAGCTTTCTTT
TRBD2	TRBV3-1/TRBV3-2	TRBJ2-1	-	CASSTRTSGTYNEQFF	TGTGCCAGCAGCACCCGGACTAGCGGGACCTACAATGAGCAGTTCTTC
-	TRBV28	TRBJ1-2	-	CASSLLPGLSGYTF	TGTGCCAGCAGTTTACTACCAGGGCTTAGTGGCTACACCTTC
-	TRBV10-3	TRBJ1-1	-	CAIRNAGATEAFF	TGTGCCATCAGGAATGCAGGGGCCACTGAAGCTTTCTTT
-	TRBV18	TRBJ1-5	-	CASSPGGNSNQPQHF	TGTGCCAGCTCACCAGGGGGGAATAGCAATCAGCCCCAGCATTTT
-	TRBV19	TRBJ1-1	-	CASSISQVNTEAFF	TGTGCCAGTAGTATCAGCCAGGTGAACACTGAAGCTTTCTTT
-	TRBV5-6	TRBJ2-6	-	CASSLGALSGANVLTF	TGTGCCAGCAGCTTGGGGGCTCTGTCTGGGGCCAACGTCCTGACTTTC
-	TRBV20-1	TRBJ2-1	-	CSARRNEQFF	TGCAGTGCTAGACGCAATGAGCAGTTCTTC
-	TRBV4-2	TRBJ2-5	-	CASSPSAGTEETQYF	TGTGCCAGCAGCCCCTCGGCAGGGACCGAAGAGACCCAGTACTTC
-	TRBV9	TRBJ2-1	-	CASSFLTGGYNEQFF	TGTGCCAGCAGCTTCTTAACGGGTGGATACAATGAGCAGTTCTTC
-	TRBV5-6	TRBJ2-5	-	CASSLASGYQETQYF	TGTGCCAGCAGCTTGGCCTCGGGGTATCAAGAGACCCAGTACTTC
-	TRBV19	TRBJ2-6	once	CASMPYGGGGANVLTF	TGTGCCAGTATGCCCTATGGGGGAGGTGGGGCCAACGTCCTGACTTTC
TRBD2	TRBV11-2	TRBJ2-2	-	CASSLSGGGPGELFF	TGTGCCAGCAGCCTCTCCGGCGGGGGGCCCGGGGAGCTGTTTTTT
TRBD1	TRBV7-7	TRBJ2-5	once	CASSTRTGHQETQYF	TGTGCTAGCAGCACCCGGACAGGACACCAAGAGACCCAGTACTTC
-	TRBV10-1	TRBJ2-3	-	CASSEVGYTDTQYF	TGCGCCAGCAGTGAAGTCGGGTACACAGATACGCAGTATTTT
-	TRBV27	TRBJ1-4	-	CASKPQGSYTTNEKLFF	TGTGCCAGCAAGCCCCAGGGATCATACACAACTAATGAAAAACTGTTTTTT
-	TRBV25-1	TRBJ2-1	-	CASSTYRLPNEQFF	TGTGCCAGCAGTACATACAGGTTACCCAATGAGCAGTTCTTC
-	TRBV28	TRBJ1-2	-	CASSLGPYGYTF	TGTGCCAGCAGTTTGGGGCCCTATGGCTACACCTTC
-	TRBV13	TRBJ2-1	-	CASSRSYNEQFF	TGTGCCAGCAGCCGCTCCTACAATGAGCAGTTCTTC